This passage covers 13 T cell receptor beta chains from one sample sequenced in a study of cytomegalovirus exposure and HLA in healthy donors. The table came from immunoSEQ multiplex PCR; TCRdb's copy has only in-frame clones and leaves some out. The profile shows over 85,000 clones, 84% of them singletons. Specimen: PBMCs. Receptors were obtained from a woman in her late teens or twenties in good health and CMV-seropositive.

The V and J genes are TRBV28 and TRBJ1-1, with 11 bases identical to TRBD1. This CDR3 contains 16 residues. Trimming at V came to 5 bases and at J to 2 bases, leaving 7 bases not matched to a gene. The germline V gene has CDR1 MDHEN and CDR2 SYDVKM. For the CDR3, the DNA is TGTGCCAGCAGTCCTCCGGACAGGGGGCGAAACACTGAAGCTTTCTTT. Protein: CASSPPDRGRNTEAFF.

CDR3 loop: CASSLGLAGGFFTDTQYF. CDR3 bases: TGTGCCAGCAGCTTAGGACTAGCGGGGGGATTCTTCACAGATACGCAGTATTTT. V is TRBV7-8 and J is TRBJ2-3, with 13 bases matching TRBD2. The CDR3 runs to 18 residues. Germline V gene lookup returns CDR1 SGHVS and CDR2 FQNEAQ. The V segment lost 1 base and the J segment 2 bases; nucleotides outside the gene matches: 6.

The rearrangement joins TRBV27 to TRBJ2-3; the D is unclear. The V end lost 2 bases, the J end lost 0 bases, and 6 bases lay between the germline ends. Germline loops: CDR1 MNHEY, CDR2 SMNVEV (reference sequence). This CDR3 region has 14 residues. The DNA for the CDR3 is TGTGCCAGCAGTTTACCCAGGAGCACAGATACGCAGTATTTT. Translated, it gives CASSLPRSTDTQYF.

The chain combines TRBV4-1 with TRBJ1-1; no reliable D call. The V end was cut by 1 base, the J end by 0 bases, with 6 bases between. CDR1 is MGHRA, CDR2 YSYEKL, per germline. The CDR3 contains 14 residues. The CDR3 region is CASSQGILNTEAFF. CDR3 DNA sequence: TGCGCCAGCAGCCAAGGTATATTGAACACTGAAGCTTTCTTT.

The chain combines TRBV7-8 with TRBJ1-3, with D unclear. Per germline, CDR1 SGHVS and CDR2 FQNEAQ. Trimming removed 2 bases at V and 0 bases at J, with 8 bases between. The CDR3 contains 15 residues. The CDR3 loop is CASSLSWSSGNTIYF. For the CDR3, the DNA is TGTGCCAGCAGCTTATCATGGAGCTCTGGAAACACCATATATTTT.

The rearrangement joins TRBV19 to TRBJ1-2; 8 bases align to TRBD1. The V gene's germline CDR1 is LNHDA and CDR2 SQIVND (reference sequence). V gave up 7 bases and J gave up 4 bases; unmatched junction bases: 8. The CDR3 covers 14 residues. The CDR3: CASNGQGEVYGYTF. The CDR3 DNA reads TGTGCCAGTAACGGACAGGGCGAGGTCTATGGCTACACCTTC.

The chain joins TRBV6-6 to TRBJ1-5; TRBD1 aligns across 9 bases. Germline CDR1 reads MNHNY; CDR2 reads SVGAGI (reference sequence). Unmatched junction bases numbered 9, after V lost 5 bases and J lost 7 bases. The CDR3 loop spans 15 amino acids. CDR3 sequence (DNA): TGTGCCAGCAGTAAGGGCGGGGACAGGGCCCAGCCCCAGCATTTT. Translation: CASSKGGDRAQPQHF.

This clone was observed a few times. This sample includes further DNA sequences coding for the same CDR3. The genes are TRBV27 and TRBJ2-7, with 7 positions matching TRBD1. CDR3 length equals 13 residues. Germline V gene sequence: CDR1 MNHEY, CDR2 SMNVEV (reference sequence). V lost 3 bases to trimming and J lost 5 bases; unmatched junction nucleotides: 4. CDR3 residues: CASSFNRGHEQYF. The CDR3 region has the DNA TGTGCCAGCAGTTTTAACAGGGGCCACGAGCAGTACTTC.

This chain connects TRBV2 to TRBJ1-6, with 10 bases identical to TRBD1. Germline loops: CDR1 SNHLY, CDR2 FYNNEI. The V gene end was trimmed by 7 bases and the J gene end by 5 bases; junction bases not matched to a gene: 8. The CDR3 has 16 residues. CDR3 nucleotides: TGTGCCAGCAAGACCGGGACAGGGGCAAATAATTCACCCCTCCACTTT. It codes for CASKTGTGANNSPLHF.

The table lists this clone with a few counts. This CDR3 reads CASRLERAFF. CDR3 in DNA: TGTGCCAGTAGGCTGGAGCGGGCTTTCTTT. The chain joins TRBV19 to TRBJ1-1; no clear D gene. The germline V gene encodes CDR1 LNHDA and CDR2 SQIVND (reference sequence). CDR3 size: 10 residues. Trimming removed 6 bases from V and 11 bases from J, with 10 bases in between.

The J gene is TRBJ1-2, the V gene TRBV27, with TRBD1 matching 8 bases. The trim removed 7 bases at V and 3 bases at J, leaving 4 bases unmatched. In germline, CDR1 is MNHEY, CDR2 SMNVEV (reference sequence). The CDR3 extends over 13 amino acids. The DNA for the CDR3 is TGTGCCAGCATCGGACAGGGAGACTATGGCTACACCTTC. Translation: CASIGQGDYGYTF.

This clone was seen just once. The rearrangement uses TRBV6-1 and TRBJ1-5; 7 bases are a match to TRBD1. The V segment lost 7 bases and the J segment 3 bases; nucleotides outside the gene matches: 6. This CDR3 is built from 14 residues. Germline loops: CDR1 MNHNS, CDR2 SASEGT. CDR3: CASTPGTANQPQHF. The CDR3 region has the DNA TGTGCCAGCACCCCAGGGACAGCCAATCAGCCCCAGCATTTT.

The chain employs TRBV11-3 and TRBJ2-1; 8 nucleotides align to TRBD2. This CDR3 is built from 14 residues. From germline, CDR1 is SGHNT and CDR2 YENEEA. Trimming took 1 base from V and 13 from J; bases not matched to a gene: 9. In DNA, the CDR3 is TGTGCCAGCAGCTTAGCGGGGGGGGAAGGTGAACAGTTCTTC. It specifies CASSLAGGEGEQFF.